The 27 T cell receptor beta chains presented below share a single source sample, sequenced in a study of cytomegalovirus exposure and HLA in healthy donors. The PCR employed 60 Vbeta primers together with 13 Jbeta primers. Measured with immunoSEQ multiplex PCR; TCRdb has only the in-frame clones, and not every one. The data show some 180,000 clones, 76% seen once. The sample comprised PBMCs. These TCRs come from a man younger than 30 in good health and CMV-seronegative.

This clone has a handful of counts. The J gene is TRBJ2-3, the V gene TRBV5-4; 10 nucleotides match TRBD1. J was trimmed by 3 bases and V by 4 bases; bases with no gene match: 2. CDR1 and CDR2 (germline): SGHNT, YYREEE (reference sequence). This CDR3 region has 14 residues. The CDR3 coding sequence is TGTGCCAGCAGCCGGGACAGGGGAACAGATACGCAGTATTTT. Amino acids: CASSRDRGTDTQYF. Based on the CDR3 plus reference TRBV5-4 and TRBJ2-3, the full variable domain is ETGVTQSPTHLIKTRGQQVTLRCSSQSGHNTVSWYQQALGQGPQFIFQYYREEENGRGNFPPRFSGLQFPNYSSELNVNALELDDSALYLCASSRDRGTDTQYFGPGTRLTVL.

On this clone itself: The same CDR3 also results from other DNA sequences found in this sample. The V and J genes are TRBV2 and TRBJ1-3; 8 bases match TRBD1. Trimming removed 6 bases from V and 4 bases from J; junction bases left unmatched: 2. CDR3 length: 13 amino acids. CDR1 and CDR2 from the germline V gene are SNHLY and FYNNEI. For the CDR3, the DNA is TGTGCCAGCAGACCAGGGGGCGGAAACACCATATATTTT. Amino acid sequence: CASRPGGGNTIYF.

This clone was observed a few times. The chain carries TRBV2 and TRBJ2-5; D not certain. The germline V gene has CDR1 SNHLY and CDR2 FYNNEI. The CDR3 spans 12 residues. V was pared by 7 bases and J by 2 bases, with 8 bases between. DNA of the CDR3: TGTGCCAGCAATGCGAGTCAAGAGACCCAGTACTTC. Amino acid sequence: CASNASQETQYF.

The genes are TRBV7-9 and TRBJ1-1; no firm D call. The CDR3 extends over 13 amino acids. Per the germline V gene, CDR1 is SEHNR and CDR2 is FQNEAQ (reference sequence). V dropped 1 base and J dropped 1 base, with 4 bases sitting between them. CDR3 sequence (DNA): TGTGCCAGCAGCTTAGGACAGAACACTGAAGCTTTCTTT. Residues: CASSLGQNTEAFF.

The V call is TRBV5-4, the J call TRBJ2-7, with D perhaps TRBD2 (7 bases). Trimming left V 5 bases short and J 7 bases short, with 19 bases between. CDR1 and CDR2 (germline): SGHNT, YYREEE (reference sequence). The CDR3 consists of 14 residues. In DNA, the CDR3 is TGTGCCAGCAGAGAGGGCGGGGGCCCTGAGGAGCAGTACTTC. Protein sequence: CASREGGGPEEQYF.

The rearrangement joins TRBV27 to TRBJ2-3, with D hard to call. This CDR3 comprises 13 residues. Germline CDR1 MNHEY, CDR2 SMNVEV (reference sequence). The V end was cut by 0 bases, the J end by 4 bases, with 5 bases between. The DNA for the CDR3 is TGTGCCAGCAGTTTATCTGGCTCAGATACGCAGTATTTT. This encodes CASSLSGSDTQYF.

The chain carries TRBV28 and TRBJ1-6; D gene unclear. From germline, CDR1 is MDHEN and CDR2 SYDVKM. The CDR3 extends over 15 amino acids. Trimming removed 6 bases from V and 0 bases from J, with 9 bases in between. This CDR3 is CASSSPSSYNSPLHF. The CDR3 coding sequence is TGTGCCAGCAGCTCCCCGAGCTCCTATAATTCACCCCTCCACTTT.

The chain recombines TRBV30 with TRBJ1-2; perhaps TRBD1 as D (5 bases). The V gene lost 1 base and the J gene lost 5 bases, with 17 bases spanning the gap. This CDR3 has 15 amino acids. CDR1 GTSNPN and CDR2 SVGIG come from the germline V gene (reference sequence). For the CDR3, the DNA is TGTGCCTGGAGTGAAACTTCCAGGGCGGGGTATGGCTACACCTTC. Translated: CAWSETSRAGYGYTF.

The chain is built from TRBV12-5 and TRBJ2-5, with 9 bases lining up with TRBD1. With 6 bases clipped from V and 4 bases from J, the junction kept 3 bases outside the gene matches. The germline gives CDR1 LGHNT, CDR2 FRNRAP. There are 13 residues in the CDR3. The CDR3 sequence: CASGPGQGETQYF. The CDR3 DNA is TGTGCTAGTGGCCCGGGACAGGGAGAGACCCAGTACTTC.

The rearrangement links TRBV10-3 to TRBJ1-5; D is uncertain. Germline CDR1 ENHRY, CDR2 SYGVKD. CDR3 size: 13 residues. V lost 8 bases and J 1 base, leaving 9 bases between the germline ends. DNA for the CDR3: TGTGCCATCGGTGGGCACAGCAATCAGCCCCAGCATTTT. Translated, it gives CAIGGHSNQPQHF.

The V call is TRBV2, the J call TRBJ2-1; D possibly corresponds to TRBD2 (6 bases). From germline, CDR1 is SNHLY and CDR2 FYNNEI. This CDR3 is built from 12 residues. Trimming stripped 8 bases from V and 8 bases from J, with 13 bases between. DNA of the CDR3: TGTGCCAGCCTCGCGGGGCGGGATGAGCAGTTCTTC. Amino acid sequence: CASLAGRDEQFF. Full variable domain (remainder filled in from reference TRBV2 and TRBJ2-1): EPEVTQTPSHQVTQMGQEVILRCVPISNHLYFYWYRQILGQKVEFLVSFYNNEISEKSEIFDDQFSVERPDGSNFTLKIRSTKLEDSAMYFCASLAGRDEQFFGPGTRLTVL.

This sequence joins TRBV5-4 and TRBJ1-1, with D tentatively TRBD1 (6 bases). Germline V lookup: CDR1 SGHNT, CDR2 YYREEE (reference sequence). Trimming removed 3 bases from V and 8 bases from J, with 17 bases in between. The length of the CDR3 is 14 residues. As DNA, the CDR3 is TGTGCCAGCAGCTCAATACAGGGATTGGGAGAAGCTTTCTTT. Protein: CASSSIQGLGEAFF.

CDR3 bases: TGTGCCATCCTCGGGGCAGGGGGCGATCGGAACAATGAGCAGTTCTTC. Amino acids: CAILGAGGDRNNEQFF. The V gene is TRBV2, the J gene TRBJ2-1, with 8 bases aligning to TRBD1. The CDR3 is 16 residues long. Germline trimming cut 10 bases from V and 5 bases from J; bases unmatched to any gene: 16. CDR1 and CDR2 from the germline V gene are SNHLY and FYNNEI.

This chain links TRBV30 with TRBJ1-1; D remains unclear. The CDR3 extends over 12 amino acids. Looked up from germline, CDR1 is GTSNPN and CDR2 is SVGIG (reference sequence). Trimming cost V 0 bases and J 11 bases, with 13 bases left between them. The CDR3 spells CAWSVRGASAFF. CDR3 nucleotide sequence: TGTGCCTGGAGTGTACGAGGTGCGAGCGCTTTCTTT. The full variable domain, in which reference TRBV30 and TRBJ1-1 provide the parts outside the CDR3, is SQTIHQWPATLVQPVGSPLSLECTVEGTSNPNLYWYRQAAGRGLQLLFYSVGIGQISSEVPQNLSASRPQDRQFILSSKKLLLSDSGFYLCAWSVRGASAFFGQGTRLTVV.

This clone has a handful of counts. The chain couples TRBV29-1 to TRBJ2-6, with 10 bases that match TRBD1. Germline assignment: CDR1 SQVTM and CDR2 ANQGSEA. The V and J ends lost 6 bases and 11 bases, in that order; junction bases with no gene match: 7. The CDR3 sequence is 13 residues long. CDR3 DNA: TGCAGCGTCGGGGGGACAGGGGTCGACGTCCTGACTTTC. Its translation is CSVGGTGVDVLTF.

The chain employs TRBV14 and TRBJ2-3, with a weak D call TRBD2 (5 bases). The CDR3 covers 15 residues. Trimming took 3 bases from V and 2 from J, leaving 12 bases between them. Germline loops: CDR1 SGHDN, CDR2 FVKESK. The CDR3 nucleotides are TGTGCCAGCAGCCATTGGACTCGTTCCACAGATACGCAGTATTTT. This translates into CASSHWTRSTDTQYF.

In DNA form, the CDR3 reads TGTGCCAGCAGCTCACAGGGGGGGAACACTGAAGCTTTCTTT. Protein product: CASSSQGGNTEAFF. The chain couples TRBV7-9 to TRBJ1-1; 8 nucleotides align to TRBD1. From germline, CDR1 is SEHNR and CDR2 FQNEAQ (reference sequence). There are 14 residues in the CDR3. With 4 bases clipped from V and 1 base from J, the junction kept 2 bases outside the gene matches.

The genes are TRBV6-6 and TRBJ2-5; possibly TRBD2 for D (6 bases). The CDR3 covers 15 residues. V lost 6 bases and J lost 9, with 23 bases in between. The germline gives CDR1 MNHNY, CDR2 SVGAGI (reference sequence). The CDR3 nucleotides read TGTGCCAGCAGCCCCGGGCGGGGCTTGGTTGGGTCCCAGTACTTC. Its translation: CASSPGRGLVGSQYF.

This chain links TRBV30 with TRBJ2-7; D gene uncertain. V shed 1 base and J shed 0 bases, with 4 bases lying between them. This CDR3 is built from 12 residues. Germline CDR1 reads GTSNPN; CDR2 reads SVGIG (reference sequence). CDR3 sequence: CAWSDGSYEQYF. For the CDR3, the DNA is TGTGCCTGGAGTGACGGCTCCTACGAGCAGTACTTC.

The J gene is TRBJ2-1, the V gene TRBV6-1, with 8 bases fitting TRBD2. Germline V CDR1 and CDR2: MNHNS, SASEGT. The CDR3 has 15 residues. J was trimmed by 4 bases and V by 7 bases; bases with no gene match: 9. The CDR3 sequence is CASISKRGIYNEQFF. Written as DNA, the CDR3 is TGTGCCAGCATCTCGAAGCGGGGGATTTACAATGAGCAGTTCTTC.

This CDR3 is CASTQTSAGNTIYF. CDR3 in DNA: TGTGCCAGCACGCAGACTAGTGCTGGAAACACCATATATTTT. The J gene is TRBJ1-3, the V gene TRBV6-5; no firm D call. CDR3 size: 14 residues. V was pared by 7 bases and J by 2 bases, with 12 bases between. Germline values: CDR1 MNHEY, CDR2 SVGAGI.

This clone was seen only a few times. The V gene is TRBV5-4, the J gene TRBJ2-3; TRBD1 agrees at 9 bases. The trim removed 2 bases at V and 3 bases at J, leaving 7 bases unmatched. Germline V gene sequence: CDR1 SGHNT, CDR2 YYREEE (reference sequence). This CDR3 region has 16 residues. The DNA of the CDR3 is TGTGCCAGCAGCTTTTTTACAGGGGGCCGAACAGATACGCAGTATTTT. It encodes CASSFFTGGRTDTQYF.

The V call is TRBV10-3, the J call TRBJ2-1, with no clear D. Germline-derived CDR1 and CDR2 are ENHRY and SYGVKD. The germline V and J ends were trimmed by 0 bases and 12 bases, with 9 bases remaining between them. This CDR3 has 12 amino acids. CDR3 sequence: CAISESPPGQFF. The CDR3 nucleotides read TGTGCCATCAGTGAGTCTCCACCAGGGCAGTTCTTC.

The CDR3 region is CASSPPGGERVGAFF. In nucleotides, the CDR3 is TGTGCCAGCAGCCCACCGGGGGGCGAGAGGGTCGGAGCTTTCTTT. The chain uses TRBV11-2 and TRBJ1-1, with D possibly matching TRBD1 (6 bases). Deletions cut 5 bases from V and 10 bases from J, with 23 bases between. The CDR3 contains 15 residues. Germline lookup yields CDR1 SGHAT and CDR2 FQNNGV.

V gene TRBV19 combines with J gene TRBJ1-2; 9 bases fit TRBD1. Per the germline V gene, CDR1 is LNHDA and CDR2 is SQIVND (reference sequence). Trimming removed 11 bases from V and 6 bases from J; junction bases left unmatched: 10. The CDR3 covers 13 residues. The CDR3 bases are TGTGCCTCCTTGGACAGGGGCAGCAATGGCTACACCTTC. This gives the protein CASLDRGSNGYTF.

The CDR3 sequence: CSVGASGSREQYF. The CDR3 region has the DNA TGCAGCGTTGGTGCTAGCGGGAGTCGCGAGCAGTACTTC. The chain is built from TRBV29-1 and TRBJ2-7; TRBD2 aligns across 10 bases. The germline V gene has CDR1 SQVTM and CDR2 ANQGSEA. The CDR3 consists of 13 residues. Trimming at V came to 4 bases and at J to 6 bases, leaving 6 bases not matched to a gene.

The V and J genes are TRBV11-2 and TRBJ2-7, with TRBD2 matching 9 bases. CDR1 is SGHAT and CDR2 is FQNNGV in the germline V gene. V trimming: 6 bases; J trimming: 5 bases; junction bases outside the gene matches: 17. The CDR3 spans 17 residues. The CDR3 DNA reads TGTGCCAGCAGGCAGCTGGGCGGGAGGGGGAATTCCCACGAGCAGTACTTC. Translated, it gives CASRQLGGRGNSHEQYF.